This T cell receptor beta chain was captured by sequencing in a study of T cells in localized non-small cell lung cancer. Remarks on this clone: As yet, its antigen is unknown.

Overall study findings and caveats: Tumor samples were not multi-region, leaving intratumor heterogeneity unexcluded. Uninvolved nearby lung showed the greatest T cell clonality, exceeding that found in tumor. Detection in adjacent lung was observed for a median roughly 57 of the top 100 tumor clones.

CDR1 MNHNS and CDR2 SASEGT come from the germline V gene. There are 16 residues in the CDR3. V trimming: 2 bases; J trimming: 2 bases; junction bases outside the gene matches: 6. Clones were sequenced by immunoSEQ multiplex PCR, and TCRdb holds only the in-frame ones, with some missing. The repertoire consists of nearly 35,000 clones, with under 95% occurring once and the leading ten covering 12%. The specimen comprised peripheral blood mononuclear cells, sampled before any cancer treatment. The receptor comes from a female donor of 60 years or more with stage II lung adenocarcinoma. The chain combines TRBV6-1 with TRBJ2-5, with TRBD2 identical over 9 bases. The CDR3: CASSELRAGGQETQYF. CDR3 nucleotide sequence: TGTGCCAGCAGTGAACTGAGAGCGGGGGGTCAAGAGACCCAGTACTTC.